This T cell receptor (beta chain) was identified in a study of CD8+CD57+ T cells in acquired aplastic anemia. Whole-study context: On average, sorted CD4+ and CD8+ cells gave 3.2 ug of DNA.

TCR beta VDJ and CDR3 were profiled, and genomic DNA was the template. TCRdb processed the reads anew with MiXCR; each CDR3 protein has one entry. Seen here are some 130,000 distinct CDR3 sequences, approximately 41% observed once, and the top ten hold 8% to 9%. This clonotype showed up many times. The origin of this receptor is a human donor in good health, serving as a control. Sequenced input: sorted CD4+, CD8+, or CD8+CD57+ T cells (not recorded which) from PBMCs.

CDR3 bases: TGTGCCAGCAGCTCCGATATATCCGGGGAGCTGTTTTTT. This translates into CASSSDISGELFF. The rearrangement uses TRBV7-8 and TRBJ2-2, with D unresolved. There are 13 residues in the CDR3. CDR1 is SGHVS and CDR2 is FQNEAQ in the germline V gene. Trimming took 4 bases from V and 6 from J, leaving 9 bases between them.